This T cell receptor beta chain was identified during a study of vaccination and CD4 T cells after COVID-19 (dated by TCRdb to 2021 to 2024). For the wider study: SARS-CoV-2 positivity had been established in the convalescent patients by nasal swab PCR, and mild disease was recorded in roughly 10 of these patients and severe disease in one. In the convalescent cohort there were six males and four females, among whom were two Hispanic individuals, seven Caucasians, two Asians and one multiracial person. Each participant got two doses of either the Pfizer-BioNTech BNT162b2 vaccine (n=8) or the Moderna mRNA-1273 vaccine (n=2). Post-COVID blood samples were collected from convalescent patients a median of around 100 days after diagnosis, with a range of about 35 to 161 days. Post-vaccine blood samples were collected a median of about 66 days after the second vaccine dose, ranging from roughly 13 to 241 days. The cultures were stimulated with overlapping spike peptide pools from SARS-CoV-2 and from the common cold coronaviruses HCoV-NL63, HCoV-OC43 and HCoV-229E. Control cultures used a CEFX viral epitope pool as positive control, an HIV-1 Nef peptide pool as negative control, or no peptide. In roughly nine COVID-19 convalescent patients and a handful of infection-naive healthy vaccine recipients, the spike-specific CD4+ TCR repertoire before mRNA vaccination was compared with the repertoire after mRNA vaccination.

The paper as a whole reports these results and caveats: Of the vaccine-specific clones found in convalescent patients, nearly all (304 of 307) were mono-reactive for SARS-CoV-2 spike instead of being cross-reactive with common cold coronaviruses. The median count of SARS-CoV-2-reactive clonotypes went up from 20 to 25 after infection to 38 after vaccination, although the change was not significant. In convalescent patients, a median 86.3% of post-vaccine SARS-CoV-2-reactive clones were detected only after vaccination, and vaccine-specific priming was suggested by this finding. The number of convalescent patients in the study was relatively small, and the study did not examine early timepoints following natural infection.

The intended sense of this specimen's treatment or condition label: approximately nine-day PBMC culture with coronavirus spike peptide pools or control peptides (ViraFEST assay). The study used the ViraFEST assay, which expanded antigen-specific T cells with peptide pools and then identified expanded clonotypes by TCR sequencing. Positive SARS-CoV-2 PCR tests in the convalescent patients dated from March to December 2020, before Alpha, Beta and Delta variants emerged in the United States. PBMCs were cultured at 1.5 million to 2 million per well in IMDM supplemented with approximately 5.4% human AB serum and 8.5 to 10 IU/ml IL-2, with 10 ug/ml peptide pools added. On days 3 and 7, half of the culture medium was replaced with fresh IL-2-containing medium. Once the cells had been in culture for over nine days, the EasySep CD4+ T cell isolation kit was used to isolate CD4+ T cells by negative selection. Ficoll-Paque Plus gradient centrifugation was used to isolate PBMCs from whole blood, and the isolated PBMCs were then either used fresh or cryopreserved at -140C. Triplicate wells were generally used for each culture condition.

The CDR3 holds 17 amino acids from the cysteine to the phenylalanine. Only the CDR3 portion is preserved as DNA: 51 bases, with reading frame beginning at the first base. Based on the germline V gene, the CDR1 and CDR2 sequences are MNHEY and SVGEGT. Trimming accounts for 6 bases at V and 7 bases at J, while the number of junction bases matched to no gene is 15. To prepare the library, PCR was applied. DNA from cultured CD4+ T cells was subjected to TCR sequencing with the Oncomine TCR Beta short-read assay at the Johns Hopkins FTIC core. Genomic DNA was extracted from the cultured CD4+ T cells with the QIAamp micro DNA kit. Oncomine TCR Beta libraries made from cultured CD4+ T cells were pooled using unique dual indexes and sequenced on an Illumina iSeq 100. The paper's data handling went like this. Non-productive sequences were removed, and CDR3s that did not start with C, did not end with F or W, or were shorter than 7 amino acids were discarded. The MANAFEST web application identified antigen-specific clonotypes by comparing peptide-stimulated wells against reference wells and other culture wells. For a clone to be called positive, the clone needed an FDR below 0.05, an odds ratio above 5, and a productive frequency above 0.1% in at least two of three replicate wells. A clonotype was classed as cross-reactive if the clonotype showed significant expansion both in SARS-CoV-2 spike wells and in at least one common cold coronavirus spike condition. Levenshtein distances (stringdist) and unrooted phylogenetic trees (ape) in R version 3.6.1 were used to assess CDR3 homology. Using fastp at Q25 and MiXCR, TCRdb reprocessed the public reads and kept productive beta chains. For every CDR3 protein sequence, its rows merge into one entry that carries the most common genes and DNA. The V and J calls and clone size are TCRdb's, not the authors'. The sample records over 13,000 distinct CDR3 sequences, under 70% of which are singletons. The ten largest clonotypes hold 10% of the sample.

Comment on this clonotype: No cognate antigen has been identified for it. This probably arose from a read error, given a far larger clone one base away.

The receptor was isolated from a human donor who had recovered from COVID-19. The chain was built from TRBV6-2 or TRBV6-3 and TRBJ1-2, with TRBD1 identical over 12 junction bases. Specimen: CD4+ T cells from blood, cultured in vitro. The CDR3 in this case is CASSRPGTGGAACGYTF. The DNA sequence follows: TGTGCCAGCAGCCGTCCCGGGACAGGGGGCGCGGCCTGTGGCTACACCTTC.